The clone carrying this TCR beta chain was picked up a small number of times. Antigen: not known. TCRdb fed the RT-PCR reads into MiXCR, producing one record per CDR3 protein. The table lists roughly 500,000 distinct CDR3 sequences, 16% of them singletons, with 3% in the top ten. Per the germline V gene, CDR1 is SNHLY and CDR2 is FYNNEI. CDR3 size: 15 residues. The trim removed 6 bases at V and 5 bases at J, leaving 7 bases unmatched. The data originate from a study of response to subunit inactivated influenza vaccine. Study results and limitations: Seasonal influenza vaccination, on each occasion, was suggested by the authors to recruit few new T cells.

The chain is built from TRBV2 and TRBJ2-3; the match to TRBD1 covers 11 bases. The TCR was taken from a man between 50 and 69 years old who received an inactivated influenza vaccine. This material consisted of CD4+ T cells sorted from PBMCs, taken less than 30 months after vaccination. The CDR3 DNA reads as TGTGCCAGCAGACCCGGGACAGGGGGTCAAGATACGCAGTATTTT. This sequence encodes CASRPGTGGQDTQYF.